This TCR beta chain was captured in a study of blood T cells in healthy people across ages. Study-wide results and caveats: Getting older went along with TCR beta diversity per million T cells dropping roughly linearly.

A second PCR, run for 7 to 11 cycles, used a sample-barcoded 5' primer plus a J-beta primer mix. Via MiXCR, TCRdb re-called the 5' RACE reads, giving one row per CDR3 protein. The table records roughly 830,000 distinct CDR3 sequences, approximately 59% of them present only once. This clonotype was observed a few times. Antigen specificity is unknown. The CDR3 extends over 15 amino acids. V shed 7 bases and J shed 0 bases, with 10 bases lying between them. The germline V gene encodes CDR1 ENHRY and CDR2 SYGVKD. The rearrangement joins TRBV10-3 to TRBJ2-6, with D perhaps TRBD1 (5 bases). This receptor was taken from a man aged 25 to 40 in good health. Sequenced: blood. The CDR3, as DNA: TGTGCCATCACCCCCGACAGCTCTGGGGCCAACGTCCTGACTTTC. This sequence encodes CAITPDSSGANVLTF.